The entry below describes one T cell receptor beta chain. Here immunoSEQ multiplex PCR was the method, and the copy in TCRdb shows in-frame clones only, minus some. The sample consists of over 75,000 clones, roughly 80% of them appearing once. This specimen belongs to a study of memory CD4+ T cells and cytomegalovirus serostatus. The overall study: Healthy Belgian adult donors included fewer than 10 CMV-positive and around 25 CMV-negative people.

The sort gate was single viable CD3+CD4+CD8-CD45RO+ cells for memory CD4+ T cells. This clonotype originated in an adult in good health and CMV-seropositive. Sequenced input: memory CD4+ T cells from blood.

The DNA for the CDR3 is TGCGCCAGCAGCTTGGATAGGATGAACACTGAAGCTTTCTTT. Translated: CASSLDRMNTEAFF. The chain uses TRBV5-1 and TRBJ1-1; D is unclear. The CDR3 has 14 amino acids. With 0 bases removed from V and 0 bases from J, the gap between germline ends came to 6 bases. In germline, CDR1 is SGHRS, CDR2 YFSETQ.